Below are 32 T cell receptor beta chains sequenced from a single sample in a study of blood T cell repertoires in COVID-19. Clones were sequenced by immunoSEQ multiplex PCR, and TCRdb holds only the in-frame ones, with some missing. Of 220,000 or so clones listed, 70% to 85% are singletons. Sequencing was done on a sample of peripheral blood. The receptors originated from a woman of 80 years or more with acute or convalescent COVID-19.

The chain employs TRBV6-6 and TRBJ2-7, with a weak D call TRBD2 (6 bases). The CDR3 runs to 15 residues. Trimming took 4 bases from V and 2 from J, leaving 15 bases between them. The germline gives CDR1 MNHNY, CDR2 SVGAGI (reference sequence). The CDR3 DNA reads TGTGCCAGCAGTTTAGGTCTAGCGCAGGCCTACGAGCAGTACTTC. As protein: CASSLGLAQAYEQYF.

This clone was found once. The chain couples TRBV7-2 to TRBJ2-3; possibly TRBD2 for D (6 bases). The CDR3 covers 16 residues. V shed 0 bases and J shed 5 bases, with 15 bases lying between them. CDR1 and CDR2 (germline): SGHTA, FQGNSA. This CDR3 reads CASSLALGRRGDTQYF. The DNA for the CDR3 is TGTGCCAGCAGCTTAGCTTTGGGGAGGAGGGGAGATACGCAGTATTTT.

This clone was seen only a few times. The rearrangement joins TRBV9 to TRBJ2-7, with TRBD2 identical over 9 bases. The J segment lost 5 bases and the V segment lost 0 bases, leaving 6 bases of the junction unmatched. This CDR3 contains 15 residues. Germline V gene data show CDR1 as SGDLS and CDR2 as YYNGEE. The CDR3 region has the DNA TGTGCCAGCAGCGTAGCTAGCGGGAAACTTAACGAGCAGTACTTC. Protein product: CASSVASGKLNEQYF.

This clone occurred once. The gene calls are TRBV29-1 and TRBJ2-1; TRBD2 aligns across 9 bases. This CDR3 has 13 residues. The germline CDR1 and CDR2 sequences are SQVTM and ANQGSEA. CDR3: CVSIAGAPNEQFF. CDR3 nucleotides: TGCGTCTCAATAGCGGGAGCCCCCAATGAGCAGTTCTTC.

The chain combines TRBV7-7 with TRBJ2-5, with D hard to call. Trimming stripped 5 bases from V and 5 bases from J, with 18 bases between. The CDR3 length is 15 residues. Germline V CDR1 and CDR2: SSHAT, FNYEAQ (reference sequence). CDR3 bases: TGTGCCAGCAGCCCCTTTTCGCGCCCCGGTGAGACCCAGTACTTC. It translates to CASSPFSRPGETQYF.

V is TRBV3-1 (or the pseudogene TRBV3-2) and J is TRBJ2-5, with D possibly matching TRBD1 (5 bases). The CDR3 totals 13 residues. From germline, CDR1 is LGHDT and CDR2 YNNKEL (reference sequence). The V gene lost 4 bases and the J gene lost 5 bases, with 11 bases spanning the gap. The CDR3 coding sequence is TGTGCCAGCAGCCTCCAGGGTGCGGAGACCCAGTACTTC. Protein product: CASSLQGAETQYF.

This CDR3 is CAWTIDRSYGYTF. The CDR3 nucleotides are TGTGCCTGGACTATAGACAGGAGTTATGGCTACACCTTC. The rearrangement links TRBV30 to TRBJ1-2; possibly TRBD1 for D (6 bases). Trimming took off 4 bases at V and 5 bases at J, with 14 bases between the two ends. The germline V gene encodes CDR1 GTSNPN and CDR2 SVGIG (reference sequence). The CDR3 spans 13 residues.

V gene TRBV7-2 combines with J gene TRBJ2-3; 16 positions match TRBD2. The J segment lost 0 bases and the V segment lost 4 bases, leaving 4 bases of the junction unmatched. From germline, CDR1 is SGHTA and CDR2 FQGNSA. The CDR3 consists of 18 residues. The CDR3 bases are TGTGCCAGCAGCTCCGCGGGACTAGCGGGAGGGAGCACAGATACGCAGTATTTT. The encoded protein is CASSSAGLAGGSTDTQYF.

In this sample, this clone turned up once. The rearrangement joins TRBV28 to TRBJ2-7; 7 bases are shared with TRBD2. CDR1 is MDHEN, CDR2 SYDVKM, per germline. The trim removed 3 bases at V and 6 bases at J, leaving 8 bases unmatched. The length of the CDR3 is 14 residues. The CDR3 sequence: CASSLGGSRSEQYF. In DNA form, the CDR3 reads TGTGCCAGCAGTTTGGGCGGGAGTCGTAGCGAGCAGTACTTC.

The chain carries TRBV7-8 and TRBJ1-3, with 9 positions matching TRBD1. V lost 4 bases and J lost 0; bases outside the gene matches: 4. The CDR3 sequence is 16 residues long. Germline V gene sequence: CDR1 SGHVS, CDR2 FQNEAQ. In nucleotides, the CDR3 is TGTGCCAGCAGCTGGGACAGGGTGAGCTCTGGAAACACCATATATTTT. Amino acid sequence: CASSWDRVSSGNTIYF.

The J gene is TRBJ1-2, the V gene TRBV2, with D hard to call. CDR1 and CDR2 (germline): SNHLY, FYNNEI. This CDR3 is 13 amino acids long. V dropped 7 bases and J dropped 2 bases, with 11 bases sitting between them. The CDR3 loop is CASTAAGNYGYTF. The CDR3 nucleotides are TGTGCCAGCACCGCAGCCGGGAACTATGGCTACACCTTC. The full variable domain, rest sourced from reference TRBV2 and TRBJ1-2, is EPEVTQTPSHQVTQMGQEVILRCVPISNHLYFYWYRQILGQKVEFLVSFYNNEISEKSEIFDDQFSVERPDGSNFTLKIRSTKLEDSAMYFCASTAAGNYGYTFGSGTRLTVV.

The rearrangement links TRBV27 to TRBJ2-3; D not certain. V was shortened by 4 bases and J by 0 bases, with 8 bases between the two germline ends. This CDR3 has 14 amino acids. Germline V gene data show CDR1 as MNHEY and CDR2 as SMNVEV (reference sequence). CDR3: CASSSEQSTDTQYF. CDR3 in DNA: TGTGCCAGCAGTTCGGAACAGAGCACAGATACGCAGTATTTT.

This rearrangement joins TRBV9 to TRBJ1-1; TRBD1 is a possible D gene (6 bases). The CDR3 covers 13 residues. In germline, CDR1 is SGDLS, CDR2 YYNGEE. Trimming took off 4 bases at V and 3 bases at J, with 10 bases between the two ends. In DNA, the CDR3 is TGTGCCAGCAGCACGCGGACAGACACTGAAGCTTTCTTT. It encodes CASSTRTDTEAFF.

The V gene is TRBV23-1, the J gene TRBJ2-5, with 7 bases lining up with TRBD1. TRBV23-1 belongs to the ORF category, with a function that is uncertain. The CDR3 runs to 15 residues. V lost 4 bases to trimming and J lost 3 bases; unmatched junction nucleotides: 8. The CDR3 coding sequence is TGCGCCAGCAGTCCTGGGACAGTACGGGAAGAGACCCAGTACTTC. This codes for CASSPGTVREETQYF.

The chain joins TRBV7-2 to TRBJ2-3; TRBD1 aligns across 9 bases. The CDR3 extends over 14 amino acids. Germline loops: CDR1 SGHTA, CDR2 FQGNSA. The J segment lost 3 bases and the V segment lost 5 bases, leaving 3 bases of the junction unmatched. CDR3: CASSPGQGTDTQYF. The DNA for the CDR3 is TGTGCCAGCAGCCCCGGACAGGGGACAGATACGCAGTATTTT.

V is TRBV20-1 and J is TRBJ2-6, with 10 bases matching TRBD2. From germline, CDR1 is DFQATT and CDR2 SNEGSKA (reference sequence). V was pared by 3 bases and J by 3 bases, with 8 bases of the junction left unmatched. The CDR3 is made up of 17 amino acids. This chain's CDR3 is CSASLAGGPGGANVLTF. CDR3 sequence (DNA): TGCAGTGCTAGTTTAGCGGGGGGCCCGGGTGGGGCCAACGTCCTGACTTTC.

The CDR3 spells CASSQETAYYGYTF. CDR3 DNA: TGTGCCAGCAGCCAAGAGACAGCGTACTATGGCTACACCTTC. The V call is TRBV3-1 (or the pseudogene TRBV3-2), the J call TRBJ1-2, with D possibly TRBD1 on 5 matching bases. Per germline, CDR1 LGHDT and CDR2 YNNKEL (reference sequence). CDR3 length equals 14 residues. V lost 0 bases and J lost 3, with 8 bases in between.

This chain connects TRBV7-2 to TRBJ2-7, with TRBD2 matching over 7 bases. The CDR3 totals 13 residues. Germline V gene data show CDR1 as SGHTA and CDR2 as FQGNSA. After removal of 6 bases from V and 3 bases from J, the junction contained 5 bases not matched to a gene. CDR3 loop: CASSSLADYEQYF. In nucleotides, the CDR3 is TGTGCCAGCAGTTCCCTAGCGGACTACGAGCAGTACTTC.

The rearrangement joins TRBV28 to TRBJ2-7; D is undetermined. V shed 7 bases and J shed 6 bases, with 13 bases lying between them. Germline values: CDR1 MDHEN, CDR2 SYDVKM. The CDR3 consists of 12 residues. The chain's CDR3 is CASKESLGEQYF. CDR3 nucleotides: TGTGCCAGCAAAGAATCACTTGGCGAGCAGTACTTC.

The chain carries TRBV11-2 and TRBJ1-6, with D possibly being TRBD1 (5 bases). Trimming took 5 bases from V and 9 from J, leaving 17 bases between them. The CDR3 length is 15 residues. The V gene's germline CDR1 is SGHAT and CDR2 FQNNGV. CDR3 sequence: CASSLRWGEGSPLHF. The CDR3 nucleotides read TGTGCCAGCAGCCTGAGATGGGGGGAAGGTTCACCCCTCCACTTT. The complete variable domain, with remaining parts taken from reference TRBV11-2 and TRBJ1-6, reads EAGVAQSPRYKIIEKRQSVAFWCNPISGHATLYWYQQILGQGPKLLIQFQNNGVVDDSQLPKDRFSAERLKGVDSTLKIQPAKLEDSAVYLCASSLRWGEGSPLHFGNGTRLTVT.

The rearrangement joins TRBV6-2 or TRBV6-3 to TRBJ1-2; D gene ambiguous. Germline V gives CDR1 MNHEY, CDR2 SVGEGT. The CDR3 runs to 13 residues. Trimming removed 6 bases at V and 1 base at J, with 9 bases between. The DNA for the CDR3 is TGTGCCAGCAGCCACTCGGGTAACTATGGCTACACCTTC. Its translation: CASSHSGNYGYTF.

The chain uses TRBV5-8 and TRBJ2-2, with 8 bases lining up with TRBD2. The CDR3 extends over 13 amino acids. V was clipped by 4 bases and J by 9 bases; unmatched bases: 5. The germline CDR1 and CDR2 sequences are SGHTS and YDEGEE. CDR3 amino acids: CASSPGRARELFF. The CDR3 DNA is TGTGCCAGCAGCCCCGGGAGGGCCAGGGAGCTGTTTTTT.

The sample holds a few counts of this clone. This chain links TRBV12-3 or TRBV12-4 with TRBJ1-1; D remains unclear. V was cut by 2 bases and J by 7 bases, with 8 bases left in between. CDR3 size: 12 residues. CDR3 DNA sequence: TGTGCCAGCAGTTTAAACCAGTATGAAGCTTTCTTT. This encodes CASSLNQYEAFF.

In this sample, this clone turned up many times. V and J are TRBV13 and TRBJ2-7; TRBD2 matches 7 bases. Trimming took 7 bases from V and 8 from J; bases not matched to a gene: 20. The CDR3 consists of 16 residues. In germline, CDR1 is PRHDT, CDR2 FYEKMQ (reference sequence). This CDR3 is CASNSNQASGRFKQYF. CDR3 sequence (DNA): TGTGCCAGCAACTCGAACCAGGCTAGCGGACGATTTAAGCAGTACTTC.

This sequence joins TRBV5-1 and TRBJ1-3; the D is unclear. Germline assignment: CDR1 SGHRS and CDR2 YFSETQ. The CDR3 is 13 amino acids. V gave up 4 bases and J gave up 4 bases, with 9 bases separating them. The CDR3 bases are TGCGCCAGCAGCCCGTCCCCGGGAAACACCATATATTTT. It yields the protein CASSPSPGNTIYF.

The chain employs TRBV4-1 and TRBJ1-2; possibly TRBD1 for D (5 bases). The length of the CDR3 is 14 residues. Germline loops: CDR1 MGHRA, CDR2 YSYEKL. Trimming removed 0 bases at V and 4 bases at J, with 9 bases between. CDR3 nucleotides: TGCGCCAGCAGCCAAGAAATGCAGGGCTATGGCTACACCTTC. Translation gives CASSQEMQGYGYTF.

The rearrangement links TRBV10-3 to TRBJ2-3, with 8 bases identical to TRBD2. The CDR3 consists of 14 residues. V trimming: 5 bases; J trimming: 3 bases; junction bases outside the gene matches: 4. Per germline, CDR1 ENHRY and CDR2 SYGVKD. The DNA for the CDR3 is TGTGCCATCAGTTTAGCGGGGAGGACAGATACGCAGTATTTT. Encoded protein: CAISLAGRTDTQYF.

V gene TRBV18 combines with J gene TRBJ2-3; 11 bases are a match to TRBD2. Germline values: CDR1 KGHSH, CDR2 LQKENI. The V segment lost 1 base and the J segment 3 bases; nucleotides outside the gene matches: 0. CDR3 size: 15 residues. CDR3 coding DNA: TGTGCCAGCTCACCACTAGCGGGGGGGACAGATACGCAGTATTTT. Amino acid sequence: CASSPLAGGTDTQYF.

The gene calls are TRBV19 and TRBJ1-2, with 10 bases aligning to TRBD1. Per the germline V gene, CDR1 is LNHDA and CDR2 is SQIVND (reference sequence). V shed 3 bases and J 5 bases; nucleotides not matched to a gene: 9. The CDR3 sequence is 16 residues long. The CDR3, as DNA: TGTGCCAGTAGTATGTCTCGACAGGGGGCATGGTATGGCTACACCTTC. The encoded protein is CASSMSRQGAWYGYTF.

This sequence joins TRBV6-2 or TRBV6-3 and TRBJ2-3, with 10 bases identical to TRBD2. V was pared by 0 bases and J by 5 bases, with 5 bases of the junction left unmatched. CDR1 is MNHEY, CDR2 SVGEGT, per germline. This CDR3 has 16 amino acids. CDR3: CASSYSGLAGVDTQYF. DNA for the CDR3: TGTGCCAGCAGTTACTCAGGGCTAGCGGGGGTAGATACGCAGTATTTT.

The chain joins TRBV19 to TRBJ2-3; 9 bases fit TRBD1. The CDR3 sequence is 17 residues long. Germline V CDR1 and CDR2: LNHDA, SQIVND (reference sequence). J lost 2 bases, V lost 7 bases, and 13 bases had no gene match. The CDR3 is CASNPDRGSVSTDTQYF. Here the CDR3 DNA reads TGTGCCAGTAACCCGGACAGGGGAAGTGTATCCACAGATACGCAGTATTTT.

This chain joins TRBV27 and TRBJ2-1; 9 nucleotides line up with TRBD2. Germline CDR1 MNHEY, CDR2 SMNVEV (reference sequence). With V trimmed by 5 bases and J by 4 bases, 6 bases remained unmatched. The CDR3 is 15 amino acids. The CDR3 DNA reads as TGTGCCAGCAGTCCTCGGACTAGCGAGTACAATGAGCAGTTCTTC. Translating it yields CASSPRTSEYNEQFF.